The 28 T cell receptor beta chains below come from one sample, sequenced in a study of blood T cell repertoires in COVID-19. Sequenced by immunoSEQ multiplex PCR; TCRdb stores in-frame clones only, minus some. The sample yields about 120,000 clones, approximately 70% seen once. The source material was peripheral blood. These receptors all stem from a human donor with acute or convalescent COVID-19. The donor label of this sample is uncertain.

The V gene is TRBV7-8, the J gene TRBJ2-5; TRBD1 is a possible D gene (5 bases). CDR3 length equals 19 residues. From germline, CDR1 is SGHVS and CDR2 FQNEAQ. V dropped 2 bases and J dropped 1 base, with 23 bases sitting between them. In DNA, the CDR3 is TGTGCCAGCAGCTTAAATCTCGTGGGAAACTGGGGCTCCCAAGAGACCCAGTACTTC. This sequence encodes CASSLNLVGNWGSQETQYF.

The rearrangement joins TRBV27 to TRBJ1-2; 7 nucleotides agree with TRBD1. V was clipped by 10 bases and J by 1 base; unmatched bases: 12. The CDR3 runs 15 residues. The germline gives CDR1 MNHEY, CDR2 SMNVEV (reference sequence). The CDR3 region has the DNA TGTGCCAACAACCCCCGGACAGGTTTTAACTATGGCTACACCTTC. It specifies CANNPRTGFNYGYTF.

Details on this clone: Other DNA sequences in the same sample also yield this CDR3. CDR3 DNA: TGTGCCAGTAGTATCCGAACAGGGAGCAATCAGCCCCAGCATTTT. Amino acid sequence: CASSIRTGSNQPQHF. This chain uses TRBV19 with TRBJ1-5, with D possibly matching TRBD1 (6 bases). Per germline, CDR1 LNHDA and CDR2 SQIVND (reference sequence). The CDR3 has 15 amino acids. Trimming pared 3 bases from V and 1 base from J, leaving 10 bases between.

The gene calls are TRBV6-2 or TRBV6-3 and TRBJ1-6; D is perhaps TRBD1 (5 bases). V shed 6 bases and J shed 7 bases, with 16 bases lying between them. CDR1 is MNHEY, CDR2 SVGEGT, per germline. The CDR3 runs to 15 residues. In DNA form, the CDR3 reads TGTGCCAGCAGCCGAACCCCAGGGCGGAATTCACCCCTCCACTTT. Translating gives CASSRTPGRNSPLHF.

The DNA for the CDR3 is TGTGCCAGCAGAGATGCCAGGATTCAAGCTTTCTTT. It translates to CASRDARIQAFF. The chain employs TRBV2 and TRBJ1-1; D call uncertain. Trimming removed 6 bases at V and 9 bases at J, with 14 bases between. Germline assignment: CDR1 SNHLY and CDR2 FYNNEI. CDR3 length: 12 residues.

The chain is built from TRBV19 and TRBJ1-6; D is uncertain. Trimming shortened V by 4 bases and J by 7 bases, and 11 bases separated the two germline ends. Germline V gene data show CDR1 as LNHDA and CDR2 as SQIVND (reference sequence). This CDR3 is built from 14 residues. CDR3 DNA: TGTGCCAGTAGTAGAGCGCCCGGGAATTCACCCCTCCACTTT. The encoded protein is CASSRAPGNSPLHF.

V gene TRBV5-1 combines with J gene TRBJ1-4; D unclear. Germline V lookup: CDR1 SGHRS, CDR2 YFSETQ. CDR3 length: 15 amino acids. Deletions cut 5 bases from V and 3 bases from J, with 14 bases between. CDR3 loop: CASSSFGGSNEKLFF. The CDR3 bases are TGCGCCAGCAGTTCTTTCGGCGGGTCTAATGAAAAACTGTTTTTT.

This clone was observed a few times. This sequence joins TRBV10-3 and TRBJ1-1, with 9 positions matching TRBD1. V dropped 6 bases and J dropped 1; count of bases not matched to a gene: 6. This CDR3 region has 15 residues. The germline V gene has CDR1 ENHRY and CDR2 SYGVKD. The CDR3 region has the DNA TGTGCCATCAGCGACCCGGGACAGGGGAACACTGAAGCTTTCTTT. Protein sequence: CAISDPGQGNTEAFF.

This clone has only a few counts. The chain joins TRBV2 to TRBJ1-3; D gene uncertain. Between the trimmed V and J ends, which lost 5 bases and 0 bases, there was a span of 14 bases. There are 16 residues in the CDR3. Germline-derived CDR1 and CDR2 are SNHLY and FYNNEI. Here the CDR3 reads CASSNYRFPSGNTIYF. The CDR3 DNA reads as TGTGCCAGCAGTAATTACAGATTCCCCTCTGGAAACACCATATATTTT.

V usage is TRBV11-2 and J usage is TRBJ2-7; 8 positions match TRBD1. Germline V gene sequence: CDR1 SGHAT, CDR2 FQNNGV. This CDR3 comprises 13 residues. V lost 5 bases and J lost 4; bases outside the gene matches: 4. The CDR3 protein is CASSPGQGYEQYF. CDR3 DNA sequence: TGTGCCAGCAGCCCCGGACAGGGTTACGAGCAGTACTTC.

The V and J genes are TRBV6-5 and TRBJ2-5; 10 bases match TRBD2. The germline CDR1 and CDR2 sequences are MNHEY and SVGAGI. This CDR3 is 15 amino acids long. Unmatched junction bases numbered 5, after V lost 2 bases and J lost 5 bases. CDR3 bases: TGTGCCAGCAGTTACGAGCGGGGGGGCCAGGAGACCCAGTACTTC. It yields the protein CASSYERGGQETQYF.

This sequence joins TRBV20-1 and TRBJ2-5; D is uncertain. The CDR3 contains 10 residues. The V gene lost 7 bases and the J gene lost 5 bases, with 8 bases spanning the gap. Germline V gives CDR1 DFQATT, CDR2 SNEGSKA (reference sequence). CDR3 coding DNA: TGCAGTGTCTGGGCGGAGACCCAGTACTTC. Its translation is CSVWAETQYF.

This clone showed up just once. V is TRBV15 and J is TRBJ1-6, with TRBD1 matching over 9 bases. CDR1 is LNHNV, CDR2 YYDKDF, per germline (reference sequence). J was trimmed by 0 bases and V by 0 bases; bases with no gene match: 6. The CDR3 spans 19 residues. CDR3: CATSREPGQGNSYNSPLHF. CDR3 sequence (DNA): TGTGCCACCAGCAGAGAACCGGGACAGGGAAACTCCTATAATTCACCCCTCCACTTT.

The chain joins TRBV10-2 to TRBJ2-3, with 8 bases that match TRBD1. The germline CDR1 and CDR2 sequences are WSHSY and SAAADI. The J segment lost 2 bases and the V segment lost 9 bases, leaving 4 bases of the junction unmatched. CDR3 length: 13 residues. CDR3 DNA sequence: TGCGCCAGTTACAGGGGGGACACAGATACGCAGTATTTT. This gives the protein CASYRGDTDTQYF.

The sample holds one count of this clone. The chain couples TRBV7-3 to TRBJ1-2; D gene unclear. The CDR3 spans 13 residues. The germline V gene encodes CDR1 SGHTA and CDR2 FQGTGA. V dropped 5 bases and J dropped 4 bases, with 11 bases sitting between them. The CDR3 nucleotides read TGTGCCAGCAGCCCTAGTCCGGCCTATGGCTACACCTTC. This codes for CASSPSPAYGYTF.

The rearrangement joins TRBV7-9 to TRBJ2-5, with TRBD2 matching over 8 bases. After removal of 2 bases from V and 1 base from J, the junction contained 15 bases not matched to a gene. CDR1 is SEHNR and CDR2 is FQNEAQ in the germline V gene (reference sequence). The CDR3 is made up of 19 amino acids. As DNA, the CDR3 is TGTGCCAGCAGCTTACGGCCGAGATATAGCGGGAAGTCCCAAGAGACCCAGTACTTC. Its protein is CASSLRPRYSGKSQETQYF.

Judged by abundance, this clone is medium-sized. The V and J genes are TRBV5-1 and TRBJ2-1, with D possibly TRBD1 on 6 matching bases. Per the germline V gene, CDR1 is SGHRS and CDR2 is YFSETQ. V was pared by 0 bases and J by 5 bases, with 12 bases between. The CDR3 has 15 amino acids. The CDR3 DNA sequence: TGCGCCAGCAGCTTGGTCGTGGGACACGACAATGAGCAGTTCTTC. As protein: CASSLVVGHDNEQFF.

The chain recombines TRBV12-5 with TRBJ2-5, with D hard to call. The CDR3 covers 11 residues. Germline values: CDR1 LGHNT, CDR2 FRNRAP. Trimming pared 5 bases from V and 5 bases from J, leaving 6 bases between. The CDR3 loop is CASGLAETQYF. The CDR3 bases are TGTGCTAGTGGTCTTGCGGAGACCCAGTACTTC.

The CDR3, as DNA: TGTGCCAGCAGCCAAGATGGCGGAGCGGGGGGGGCCGGGGAGCAGTTCTTC. This translates into CASSQDGGAGGAGEQFF. The chain joins TRBV4-2 to TRBJ2-1; TRBD2 matches at 10 bases. V lost 0 bases, J lost 10 bases, and 12 bases stayed unmatched. CDR3 size: 17 residues. Germline V gene sequence: CDR1 LGHNA, CDR2 YNFKEQ.

This clone showed up just a few times. V is TRBV27 and J is TRBJ1-3; possibly TRBD1 for D (6 bases). The CDR3 contains 15 residues. Trimming took 4 bases from V and 0 from J, leaving 10 bases between them. Per germline, CDR1 MNHEY and CDR2 SMNVEV (reference sequence). The CDR3 region is CASSSQGPSGNTIYF. CDR3 sequence (DNA): TGTGCCAGCAGTTCACAGGGTCCCTCTGGAAACACCATATATTTT.

V gene TRBV7-9 combines with J gene TRBJ1-4; weak D call: TRBD1 (6 bases). The CDR3 spans 15 residues. Germline V lookup: CDR1 SEHNR, CDR2 FQNEAQ (reference sequence). V lost 2 bases and J 8 bases, leaving 15 bases between the germline ends. The CDR3 region has the DNA TGTGCCAGCAGCTTATTATTTTCAGGGGAAGAAAAACTGTTTTTT. Protein product: CASSLLFSGEEKLFF.

The rearrangement uses TRBV7-2 and TRBJ2-3; perhaps TRBD2 as D (6 bases). CDR3 length: 15 residues. V was trimmed by 6 bases and J by 0 bases, leaving 13 bases between them. CDR1 and CDR2 (germline): SGHTA, FQGNSA. The CDR3 DNA reads TGTGCCAGCAGTGACTACGGGGGTAGCACAGATACGCAGTATTTT. It encodes CASSDYGGSTDTQYF.

V usage is TRBV10-1 and J usage is TRBJ1-1; no reliable D call. Trimming removed 8 bases at V and 4 bases at J, with 17 bases between. The length of the CDR3 is 14 residues. The germline V gene encodes CDR1 WNHNN and CDR2 SYGVQD (reference sequence). This chain's CDR3 is CASSGGTLGTEAFF. The CDR3 bases are TGCGCCAGCTCAGGAGGAACCCTTGGCACTGAAGCTTTCTTT.

The J gene is TRBJ1-1, the V gene TRBV30, with 7 positions matching TRBD1. Per germline, CDR1 GTSNPN and CDR2 SVGIG (reference sequence). The CDR3 consists of 17 residues. V lost 0 bases and J lost 5; bases outside the gene matches: 15. CDR3 residues: CAWSVLVRGRVKTEAFF. CDR3 DNA: TGTGCCTGGAGTGTACTTGTGAGGGGGCGCGTTAAGACTGAAGCTTTCTTT.

The chain's CDR3 is CASSESLAGFSNQPQHF. Here the CDR3 DNA reads TGTGCCAGCAGTGAATCCCTCGCAGGGTTTAGCAATCAGCCCCAGCATTTT. The rearrangement joins TRBV6-1 to TRBJ1-5, with D possibly being TRBD1 (5 bases). The V end lost 2 bases, the J end lost 0 bases, and 14 bases lay between the germline ends. The CDR3 contains 17 residues. CDR1 and CDR2 from the germline V gene are MNHNS and SASEGT.

This clone was counted many times. J is TRBJ1-6 and V is TRBV6-5; D is unclear. Germline CDR1 and CDR2: MNHEY and SVGAGI. There are 15 residues in the CDR3. Trimming removed 0 bases at V and 8 bases at J, with 11 bases between. The CDR3 DNA is TGTGCCAGCAGTTACTCCCGTTACAGCTATTCACCCCTCCACTTT. Protein sequence: CASSYSRYSYSPLHF.

The chain recombines TRBV3-1 (or the pseudogene TRBV3-2) with TRBJ1-5; D unclear. Germline assignment: CDR1 LGHDT and CDR2 YNNKEL (reference sequence). With 2 bases removed from V and 5 bases from J, the gap between germline ends came to 7 bases. The CDR3 contains 13 residues. The CDR3 reads CASSQMTDQPQHF. CDR3 sequence (DNA): TGTGCCAGCAGCCAAATGACTGATCAGCCCCAGCATTTT.

The chain carries TRBV28 and TRBJ2-1; maybe TRBD1 (5 bases). The CDR3 runs 19 residues. Trimming took off 7 bases at V and 7 bases at J, with 32 bases between the two ends. Germline V gene lookup returns CDR1 MDHEN and CDR2 SYDVKM. The CDR3 reads CASKTYVVGQGVSLNEQFF. DNA of the CDR3: TGTGCCAGCAAAACTTATGTTGTGGGGCAGGGTGTCTCCCTAAATGAGCAGTTCTTC.